This TCR beta chain was recovered during a study of cytomegalovirus exposure and HLA in healthy donors. Regarding this clone: The target antigen is unknown.

Study-wide results and limits: Presence/absence analysis assumed near-uniform sequencing depth across donors. Fewer N-insertions than the roughly 670-donor mean were reportedly shown by an Asian-associated ancestry cluster in a later analysis.

Use of 60 Vbeta and 13 Jbeta primers characterized the PCR. The assay was immunoSEQ multiplex PCR, and TCRdb's table has in-frame clones only and misses some. Found here are around 120,000 clones, over 75% of them singletons; the top ten hold almost 6%. The sequenced material came from PBMCs. This receptor was obtained from a woman in her forties in good health and CMV-seropositive.

As DNA, the CDR3 is TGTGCCAGCGGGGGCAACTATGGCTACACCTTC. It specifies CASGGNYGYTF. The chain uses TRBV7-9 and TRBJ1-2; D possibly corresponds to TRBD1 (6 bases). Deletions cut 8 bases from V and 2 bases from J, with 6 bases between. Germline CDR1 reads SEHNR; CDR2 reads FQNEAQ (reference sequence). The CDR3 length is 11 residues. Based on the CDR3 plus reference TRBV7-9 and TRBJ1-2, the full variable domain is DTGVSQNPRHKITKRGQNVTFRCDPISEHNRLYWYRQTLGQGPEFLTYFQNEAQLEKSRLLSDRFSAERPKGSFSTLEIQRTEQGDSAMYLCASGGNYGYTFGSGTRLTVV.